One and the same sample provided the 32 T cell receptor beta chains below, sequenced in a study of tumor and adjacent non-tumor tissue in lung cancer. RNA was extracted from bulk tissue without any cell sorting. TCRbeta libraries were built with three rounds of nested PCR, modified from ARM-PCR. TCRdb fed the multiplex PCR reads into MiXCR, producing one record per CDR3 protein. The table has more than 85,000 distinct CDR3 sequences, 75% to 90% seen once. The sequenced sample was lung tumor tissue. These receptors were taken from a man aged 65 to 85 with non-small cell lung cancer.

Concerning this clonotype itself: The CDR3 does not end in the conserved phenylalanine or tryptophan, so this is likely a read error. V and J are TRBV12-3 or TRBV12-4 and TRBJ2-1, with D uncertain. The CDR3 contains 11 residues. CDR3 in amino acids: CTSSLGYEQFI. CDR3 in DNA: TGTACCAGCAGTTTGGGTTATGAGCAGTTCATC.

This clonotype came up a few times. A read error is possible here, since a much larger clone lies one base away. The chain recombines TRBV5-4 with TRBJ2-1; D perhaps matches TRBD2 (5 bases). The length of the CDR3 is 14 residues. Trimming took 4 bases from V and 10 from J, leaving 18 bases between them. Per the germline V gene, CDR1 is SGHNT and CDR2 is YYREEE (reference sequence). CDR3 sequence (DNA): TGTGCCAGCAGCCCCAAAATCGTAACGGGGGAGCAGTTCTTC. Translating gives CASSPKIVTGEQFF.

As for this clonotype: Relative to the germline gene, one junction end is altered; a read error may explain this. This chain uses TRBV7-8 with TRBJ2-7; unclear D gene. Germline-derived CDR1 and CDR2 are SGHVS and FQNEAQ. The CDR3 extends over 14 amino acids. CDR3: CASSLGARPYEQYF. DNA for the CDR3: TGTGCCAGTAGCTTAGGAGCGCGCCCCTACGAGCAGTACTTC.

With regard to this clonotype: The junction and the germline gene differ at one end; a read error may be behind it. The gene calls are TRBV5-4 and TRBJ1-6; D is unresolved. The germline gives CDR1 SGHNT, CDR2 YYREEE (reference sequence). There are 16 residues in the CDR3. CDR3 nucleotides: TGTGCCAGCAGGTACTTACCGGGATACCTTAATTCACCTCTCCACTTT. Amino acid sequence: CASRYLPGYLNSPLHF.

Concerning this clonotype: This could be a read error, since a much larger clone is one nucleotide away. This chain joins TRBV28 and TRBJ2-6; a possible D gene is TRBD1 (5 bases). This CDR3 is built from 16 residues. Germline V gene data show CDR1 as MDHEN and CDR2 as SYDVKM. CDR3 amino acids: CASSLKGISGANDLTF. The CDR3 bases are TGTGCCAGCAGTTTAAAGGGGATCTCTGGGGCCAACGACCTGACTTTC.

A single count supports this clonotype. The CDR3 end shows no conserved phenylalanine or tryptophan, and so a read error is likely. The chain is built from TRBV6-1 and TRBJ2-2; TRBD2 is a possible D gene (5 bases). The CDR3 has 15 amino acids. The V gene's germline CDR1 is MNHNS and CDR2 SASEGT. The CDR3 nucleotides are TGTGCAAGCAGACCCCATGAGGGAAGCACCGGGGAGCTGTTTTAT. Translation: CASRPHEGSTGELFY.

About this clonotype: A junction boundary mismatches the germline segment, possibly from a read error. This chain joins TRBV12-3 or TRBV12-4 and TRBJ2-3; TRBD2 matches at 12 bases. CDR3 length: 15 residues. In nucleotides, the CDR3 is TGCGCCAGCATGAGGACTAGCGGGACAACAGATGCCCAGTATTTT. It specifies CASMRTSGTTDAQYF.

The chain has TRBV29-1 and TRBJ2-6; 8 positions agree with TRBD1. Germline V CDR1 and CDR2: SQVTM, ANQGSEA. V was pared by 8 bases and J by 0 bases, with 15 bases of the junction left unmatched. The CDR3 runs 18 residues. As DNA, the CDR3 is TGCAGCATTTCCGACCCGGACAGGGTCTCCTCTGGGGCCAACGTCCTGACTTTC. Protein product: CSISDPDRVSSGANVLTF. The variable domain in full, completed from reference TRBV29-1 and TRBJ2-6, reads SAVISQKPSRDICQRGTSLTIQCQVDSQVTMMFWYRQQPGQSLTLIATANQGSEATYESGFVIDKFPISRPNLTFSTLTVSNMSPEDSSIYLCSISDPDRVSSGANVLTFGAGSRLTVL.

Notes on this clonotype: A much larger clone sits a single nucleotide away, making a read error possible. The genes are TRBV28 and TRBJ2-6, with D possibly TRBD1 on 5 matching bases. Germline loops: CDR1 MDHEN, CDR2 SYDVKM. This CDR3 contains 15 residues. The CDR3 loop is CASTKWSSGANDLTF. DNA of the CDR3: TGTGCCAGCACCAAATGGAGCTCTGGGGCCAACGACCTGACTTTC.

Comments on this clonotype: A junction boundary mismatches the germline segment, possibly from a read error. This chain's CDR3 is CASVWAFSATSYNEQFF. The DNA of the CDR3 is TGTGCCAGCGTTTGGGCCTTCAGCGCCACCTCCTACAATGAACAGTTCTTC. The rearrangement links TRBV11-2 to TRBJ2-1, with unresolved D. The CDR3 covers 17 residues. Looked up from germline, CDR1 is SGHAT and CDR2 is FQNNGV.

There are a few counts of this clonotype. Mismatch with germline at one junction end may stem from a read error. The chain recombines TRBV20-1 with TRBJ2-5; no firm D call. The CDR3 loop spans 16 amino acids. Germline CDR1 reads DFQATT; CDR2 reads SNEGSKA (reference sequence). CDR3 DNA: TGCGGTGCTAGTTCCTTCACGGAAAGGCCGGTGGAGACCCAGTACTTC. Translated: CGASSFTERPVETQYF.

This clonotype was observed at least ten times. The CDR3 bases are TGCAGCGTTGAATGGGCAGGGAGCTCCTACGAGCAGTACTTC. Its translation is CSVEWAGSSYEQYF. This chain uses TRBV29-1 with TRBJ2-7; D is tentatively TRBD1 or TRBD2 (5 bases each). CDR3 length: 14 residues. Between the trimmed V and J ends, which lost 2 bases and 0 bases, there was a span of 11 bases. Per germline, CDR1 SQVTM and CDR2 ANQGSEA.

Comment on this clonotype: One base away lies a much larger clone, so this may be a sequencing read error. V usage is TRBV5-1 and J usage is TRBJ1-6; 11 bases align to TRBD1. This CDR3 spans 18 amino acids. From germline, CDR1 is SGHRS and CDR2 YFSETQ. After removal of 3 bases from V and 8 bases from J, the junction contained 13 bases not matched to a gene. The CDR3 DNA is TGCGCCAGCAGCTCTGCCGGACAGGGGGCGGGTTTGTATTCACCCCTCCACTTT. Translated, it gives CASSSAGQGAGLYSPLHF.

This clonotype was picked up a small number of times. A read error may explain this, as a much larger clone is one base away. J is TRBJ2-1 and V is TRBV5-1, with TRBD2 matching 8 bases. This CDR3 is built from 15 residues. Germline V lookup: CDR1 SGHRS, CDR2 YFSETQ. Trimming cost V 1 base and J 5 bases; bases outside gene matches: 5. The CDR3 here is CASSLCWTSNNEQFF. The CDR3 DNA sequence: TGCGCCAGCAGCTTGTGTTGGACTAGCAACAATGAGCAGTTCTTC.

In its sample, this clonotype was seen once. Sequence at one end of the junction differs from germline and may be a read error. The chain is built from TRBV11-1 and TRBJ1-2; D call uncertain. Germline loops: CDR1 SGHAT, CDR2 FQDESV (reference sequence). The CDR3 is made up of 12 amino acids. CDR3: CVSSLYRYGYIF. CDR3 bases: TGTGTCAGCAGCTTATACAGATACGGCTACATCTTC.

With regard to this clonotype: A junction boundary mismatches the germline segment, possibly from a read error. The chain has TRBV29-1 and TRBJ2-7, with TRBD1 identical over 8 bases. Germline V gene sequence: CDR1 SQVTM, CDR2 ANQGSEA. There are 15 residues in the CDR3. The CDR3 sequence: CSFEDPGGVSYEQYF. The CDR3 DNA follows: TGTAGCTTTGAAGATCCAGGGGGCGTGAGTTACGAGCAGTACTTC.

This clonotype came up once. Since the CDR3 does not end with the conserved phenylalanine or tryptophan, this likely comes from a read error. This rearrangement joins TRBV4-2 to TRBJ2-7, with a weak D call TRBD1 (5 bases). The CDR3 covers 14 residues. The germline gives CDR1 LGHNA, CDR2 YNFKEQ. The CDR3 sequence: CTSSQGQGLYEQYL. CDR3 bases: TGTACCAGCAGCCAAGGTCAGGGTCTCTACGAGCAGTACCTC.

The count of this clonotype is one. An end of the junction does not agree with germline; a read error may underlie this. The chain has TRBV28 and TRBJ1-5, with TRBD1 identical over 10 bases. The CDR3 runs to 17 residues. Germline assignment: CDR1 MDHEN and CDR2 SYDVKM. The chain's CDR3 is CARSLEDRGVGNQSQHF. In DNA form, the CDR3 reads TGTGCCAGAAGTCTCGAGGACAGGGGGGTCGGCAATCAGTCCCAGCATTTT. The variable domain in full, completed from reference TRBV28 and TRBJ1-5, reads DVKVTQSSRYLVKRTGEKVFLECVQDMDHENMFWYRQDPGLGLRLIYFSYDVKMKEKGDIPEGYSVSREKKERFSLILESASTNQTSMYLCARSLEDRGVGNQSQHFGDGTRLSIL.

As for this clonotype: Possible read error: a much larger clone is one base away. The chain joins TRBV9 to TRBJ1-2, with 10 bases identical to TRBD1. The CDR3 extends over 16 amino acids. Per the germline V gene, CDR1 is SGDLS and CDR2 is YYNGEE. V lost 0 bases, J lost 4 bases, and 6 bases stayed unmatched. CDR3 residues: CASSVATGGLIYGYTF. CDR3 sequence (DNA): TGTGCCAGCAGCGTAGCGACAGGGGGCCTTATCTATGGCTACACCTTC.

With regard to this clonotype: The CDR3 end shows no conserved phenylalanine or tryptophan, and so a read error is likely. The rearrangement links TRBV24-1 to TRBJ1-5; weak D call: TRBD1 (5 bases). Germline values: CDR1 KGHDR, CDR2 SFDVKD. This CDR3 has 17 residues. CDR3 coding DNA: TGTGCCACCAGTGGGTCCAGGGTTGGGGCTAGCAATCAGCCACAGCATTTA. It translates to CATSGSRVGASNQPQHL.

This clonotype was found once. Germline and junction disagree at one end, which may indicate a read error. The rearrangement links TRBV4-1 to TRBJ2-7, with 11 bases that match TRBD2. The germline V gene has CDR1 MGHRA and CDR2 YSYEKL. The CDR3 spans 16 residues. CDR3 coding DNA: TGCGCCAGCAGTCGGACACTAGCGGGAGAGGGGGACGAGCAGTTCTTT. The encoded protein is CASSRTLAGEGDEQFF.

This clonotype was found many times. The chain combines TRBV28 with TRBJ1-5, with D perhaps matching TRBD1 (6 bases). The CDR3 has 15 residues. Germline values: CDR1 MDHEN, CDR2 SYDVKM. The V end lost 5 bases, the J end lost 6 bases, and 17 bases lay between the germline ends. As DNA, the CDR3 is TGTGCCAGCAGTCACTACGACACAGGGAGTCAGCCCCAGCATTTT. Translation gives CASSHYDTGSQPQHF.

A word on this clonotype: At one of its ends the junction is not consistent with the germline gene, which may arise from a read error. The chain joins TRBV6-2 or TRBV6-3 to TRBJ1-1; TRBD1 agrees at 8 bases. The CDR3 covers 15 residues. Germline assignment: CDR1 MNHEY and CDR2 SVGEGT. Here the CDR3 DNA reads TGTGCCAGCAGTACGAGACAGGGGACGATCAATGAAGCTTACTTT. This encodes CASSTRQGTINEAYF.

In regard to this clonotype: One end of the junction fails to match germline, which may point to a read error. V usage is TRBV6-5 and J usage is TRBJ2-7, with a tentative D call TRBD2 (5 bases). CDR3 length: 15 amino acids. CDR1 and CDR2 from the germline V gene are MNHEY and SVGAGI. CDR3 residues: CAVGWRLAGSYEQYF. CDR3 in DNA: TGTGCCGTCGGATGGAGGCTAGCAGGTTCTTACGAACAGTACTTC.

About this clonotype itself: Since the CDR3 does not end with the conserved phenylalanine or tryptophan, this likely comes from a read error. The rearrangement joins TRBV20-1 to TRBJ2-1; tentatively, D is TRBD1 (6 bases). Germline CDR1 reads DFQATT; CDR2 reads SNEGSKA (reference sequence). The length of the CDR3 is 16 residues. The CDR3 DNA follows: TGCAGTGCTAGAGATCTGGACAGAGGCTCCTACAATGAACAGTTCCTC. Its translation: CSARDLDRGSYNEQFL.

For this clonotype: Lacking the conserved final phenylalanine or tryptophan, this CDR3 likely reflects a read error. The chain couples TRBV4-1 to TRBJ1-3; a possible D gene is TRBD1 (5 bases). CDR3 length: 16 amino acids. V shed 6 bases and J shed 3 bases, with 18 bases lying between them. Germline V gives CDR1 MGHRA, CDR2 YSYEKL. CDR3 in DNA: TGCGCCAGCAGAAGGGGCCAGGGCCTCTTTGGAAACACCATATATTCT. It is translated as CASRRGQGLFGNTIYS.

Comment on this clonotype: A read error may produce the germline difference seen at one junction end. The chain links TRBV11-2 to TRBJ2-3; D perhaps matches TRBD1 (5 bases). Per germline, CDR1 SGHAT and CDR2 FQNNGV. The CDR3 extends over 14 amino acids. DNA of the CDR3: TGTGCCAGTAGCCTAACCCCAGGGTCAAACACGCTGTATTTT. It is translated as CASSLTPGSNTLYF.

Regarding this clonotype: Germline is not matched at one junction end, which may reflect a read error. The chain combines TRBV4-2 with TRBJ1-1, with D uncertain. Germline V gives CDR1 LGHNA, CDR2 YNFKEQ. The CDR3 loop spans 15 amino acids. CDR3 nucleotide sequence: TGTGCCAGCAGCCAAGGGCGTCAACAGTACACTGAAACTTTCTTT. Translation gives CASSQGRQQYTETFF.

This chain connects TRBV6-2 or TRBV6-3 to TRBJ2-4; unclear D gene. Germline loops: CDR1 MNHEY, CDR2 SVGEGT. Trimming removed 11 bases from V and 8 bases from J, with 19 bases in between. The CDR3 is 13 amino acids. The chain's CDR3 is CAGNYSMSDIQYF. CDR3 in DNA: TGTGCCGGCAATTACTCGATGAGTGACATTCAGTACTTC.

Notes on this clonotype: Because the CDR3 is missing its conserved closing phenylalanine or tryptophan, this is likely a read error. The V and J genes are TRBV6-2 or TRBV6-3 and TRBJ2-3; tentative D call: TRBD1 (5 bases). Germline values: CDR1 MNHEY, CDR2 SVGEGT. The CDR3 has 17 residues. Trimming took 5 bases from V and 6 from J, leaving 24 bases between them. The CDR3 DNA reads as TGTGCCAGCAGTCACCCGATGACAGTATGCCACCAGGATACGCAGTATTCT. It codes for CASSHPMTVCHQDTQYS.

The rearrangement links TRBV6-2 or TRBV6-3 to TRBJ2-1; TRBD2 aligns across 7 bases. CDR1 MNHEY and CDR2 SVGEGT come from the germline V gene. V lost 5 bases, J lost 8 bases, and 12 bases stayed unmatched. This CDR3 is 15 amino acids long. The DNA of the CDR3 is TGTGCCAGCAGTCCGGGACTAAACAATACCGATGAGCAGTTCTTC. Its protein is CASSPGLNNTDEQFF.

This clonotype was detected ten times or more. The chain is built from TRBV6-6 and TRBJ2-7; 8 positions agree with TRBD1. CDR3 length equals 14 residues. Germline lookup yields CDR1 MNHNY and CDR2 SVGAGI (reference sequence). V was pared by 2 bases and J by 4 bases, with 4 bases of the junction left unmatched. CDR3 sequence: CASSYQDRAYEQYF. CDR3 DNA: TGTGCCAGCAGTTACCAGGACAGGGCATACGAGCAGTACTTC.